Listed below are T cell receptor beta chains from one sample, sequenced in a study of T cells in Graves' hyperthyroidism and ophthalmopathy. TCRdb re-derived calls from the multiplex PCR reads in MiXCR, one entry per CDR3 protein. This table has 460,000 or so distinct CDR3 sequences, around 15% appearing once. Material for sequencing was blood. The source is a woman aged 18-29 years with Graves' hyperthyroidism. Both conserved end residues are part of each CDR3. D genes are given only for firm matches. For some rows the clone size is stated as once, few or many, or as a class when expanded; others skip it.

clone size,V gene,J gene,D gene,CDR3 DNA,CDR3 protein
NA,TRBV11-2,TRBJ1-1,TRBD1,TGTGCCAGCAGCTTGAGTCGGGACAGGTACAGTGGGACTGAAGCTTTCTTT,CASSLSRDRYSGTEAFF
many,TRBV18,TRBJ1-4,NA,TGTGCCAGCTCACCAACAGGGTCTAATGAAAAACTGTTTTTT,CASSPTGSNEKLFF
many,TRBV7-8,TRBJ2-5,TRBD1,TGTGCCAGCAGCTTAGGGACAGGGGGCACGGAGACCCAGTACTTC,CASSLGTGGTETQYF
NA,TRBV12-3/TRBV12-4,TRBJ1-1,NA,TGTGCCAGCAGTCCGGGCCTCTACACTGAAGCTTTCTTT,CASSPGLYTEAFF
many,TRBV5-1,TRBJ1-5,NA,TGCGCCAGCAGCTTGGACTTGGGCAATCAGCCCCAGCATTTT,CASSLDLGNQPQHF
NA,TRBV14,TRBJ2-1,TRBD1,TGTGCCAGCAGCCAAACCGGGACAGGAATCTACAATGAGCAGTTCTTC,CASSQTGTGIYNEQFF
many,TRBV20-1,TRBJ1-1,NA,TGCAGTGCTAGAGGGGGTTCGGCTGAAGCTTTCTTT,CSARGGSAEAFF
NA,TRBV5-8,TRBJ2-7,NA,TGTGCCAGCAGCTTGTCTTACAGCCCCGAGCAGTACTTC,CASSLSYSPEQYF
NA,TRBV6-2/TRBV6-3,TRBJ2-2,NA,TGTGCCAGCAGTGCCCGACTGGGGTTTTCGAACACCGGGGAGCTGTTTTTT,CASSARLGFSNTGELFF
many,TRBV6-1,TRBJ1-2,NA,TGTGCCAGCAAACGGGGCGCTCACTATGGCTACACCTTC,CASKRGAHYGYTF
many,TRBV18,TRBJ1-2,NA,TGTGCCAGCTCACCGGGGGCCAGGGGAACCTATGGCTACACCTTC,CASSPGARGTYGYTF
few,TRBV19,TRBJ1-1,NA,TGTGCCAGTAGTCCACGGGACGGAGGAGCTTTCTTT,CASSPRDGGAFF
many,TRBV7-2,TRBJ2-7,TRBD1,TGTGCCAGCAGCTGGGGGACAGGGCGCTACGAGCAGTACTTC,CASSWGTGRYEQYF
NA,TRBV10-3,TRBJ2-2,TRBD2,TGTGCCATCGGACTAGCCAAGCCCGGGGAGCTGTTTTTT,CAIGLAKPGELFF
few,TRBV5-1,TRBJ1-2,NA,TGCGCCAGCAGTCATACGGGACAATTATCCTATGGCTACACCTTC,CASSHTGQLSYGYTF
many,TRBV12-3/TRBV12-4,TRBJ1-1,TRBD1,TGTGCCAGCACCCAGAGGTCAGGGGGGAACACTGAAGCTTTCTTT,CASTQRSGGNTEAFF
NA,TRBV19,TRBJ2-3,NA,TGTGCCAGTAGTATGGAGACAAGGCAATATTTT,CASSMETRQYF
many,TRBV29-1,TRBJ2-3,NA,TGCAGCGTTGGGGCAGACTCAATGGGGGCAGATACGCAGTATTTT,CSVGADSMGADTQYF
many,TRBV12-3/TRBV12-4,TRBJ1-5,TRBD1,TGTGCCAGCACACTGGGACAGTTCAATCAGCCCCAGCATTTT,CASTLGQFNQPQHF
many,TRBV27,TRBJ2-7,TRBD2,TGTGCCAGCAGTTTTAGCGGGACCGTATCCTACGAGCAGTACTTC,CASSFSGTVSYEQYF
many,TRBV7-9,TRBJ1-2,NA,TGTGCCAGCAGCCCGCCGTGGGGACGTGGCTACACCTTC,CASSPPWGRGYTF
many,TRBV2,TRBJ1-5,NA,TGTGCCAGCAGGGGGGGAAGCAATCAGCCCCAGCATTTT,CASRGGSNQPQHF
NA,TRBV9,TRBJ1-3,NA,TGTGCCAGCAGCGTAGGCCAGACTGGAAACACCATATATTTT,CASSVGQTGNTIYF
many,TRBV19,TRBJ1-1,NA,TGTGCCAGTAGACCGTTGGGGTTTACTGAAGCTTTCTTT,CASRPLGFTEAFF
NA,TRBV14,TRBJ1-2,NA,TGTGCCAGCAGCCAAGTAGCGGGGGAGAGCTATGGCTACACCTTC,CASSQVAGESYGYTF
few,TRBV7-2,TRBJ1-4,NA,TGTGCCAGCAGGCAGACACCCTTTAATGAAAAACTGTTTTTT,CASRQTPFNEKLFF
many,TRBV29-1,TRBJ2-4,NA,TGCAGCGTTGACCACAGGGACATTCAGTACTTC,CSVDHRDIQYF
NA,TRBV18,TRBJ2-7,NA,TGTGCCAGCTCACCAGTACAGGTAACCTACGAGCAGTACTTC,CASSPVQVTYEQYF
NA,TRBV12-3/TRBV12-4,TRBJ1-1,NA,TGTGCCAGCAGTTCGGCCCTTGAAGCTTTCTTT,CASSSALEAFF
few,TRBV3-1,TRBJ1-2,TRBD1,TGTGCCAGCAGCCTCAGAACGGGACAGCACTACTATGGCTACACCTTC,CASSLRTGQHYYGYTF
many,TRBV19,TRBJ1-1,NA,TGTGCCAGTAGTATTCCGGGCATGAACACTGAAGCTTTCTTT,CASSIPGMNTEAFF
few,TRBV12-3/TRBV12-4,TRBJ2-7,TRBD1,TGTGCCAGCAGTAGGACAGGGGGCAACGAGCAATACTTC,CASSRTGGNEQYF
many,TRBV2,TRBJ2-7,NA,TGTGCCAGCACTCGGACAGCCTACGAGCAGTACTTC,CASTRTAYEQYF
many,TRBV19,TRBJ1-2,NA,TGTGCCAGTAGCAGCTTAGGCAGTGGCGTTAACTATGGCTACACCTTC,CASSSLGSGVNYGYTF
many,TRBV27,TRBJ2-6,NA,TGTGCCAGCAGCAGCCTTTCTGGGGCCAACGTCCTGACTTTC,CASSSLSGANVLTF
many,TRBV5-1,TRBJ2-7,NA,TGCGCCAGCCGCAGGGATTTGGGCTCCTACGAGCAGTACTTC,CASRRDLGSYEQYF
many,TRBV11-1,TRBJ1-2,NA,TGTGCCAGCAGCTTAGACGGGCGGGGCTACACCTTC,CASSLDGRGYTF
many,TRBV24-1,TRBJ1-1,NA,TGTGCCACCAGTGACAGGGGCCGGGACACTGAAGCTTTCTTT,CATSDRGRDTEAFF
NA,TRBV27,TRBJ2-1,NA,TGTGCCAGCAGCCCAGCGAGCGACTCCTACAATGAGCAGTTCTTC,CASSPASDSYNEQFF
many,TRBV29-1,TRBJ2-7,NA,TGCAGCGGTCGGGGCGCCGACTACGAGCAGTACTTC,CSGRGADYEQYF
many,TRBV5-1,TRBJ1-1,NA,TGCGCCAGCAGCTCCTTCAGGGAAGGGCAGAACACTGAAGCTTTCTTT,CASSSFREGQNTEAFF
many,TRBV7-2,TRBJ1-2,TRBD1,TGTGCCAGCAGCCCACTCGCCCTACAGGGGGCGAGTTATGGCTACACCTTC,CASSPLALQGASYGYTF
NA,TRBV3-1,TRBJ2-5,TRBD2,TGTGCCAGCAGCCTGGACTATAGCGGGTTAGGGGAGACCCAGTACTTC,CASSLDYSGLGETQYF
NA,TRBV10-3,TRBJ2-5,NA,TGTGCCATCAGTGAGGTCAGGGCGAGGCAAGAGACCCAGTACTTC,CAISEVRARQETQYF
many,TRBV11-3,TRBJ2-1,TRBD2,TGTGCCAGCAGCTTAGGCGGACTAGCGGGCAATGAGCAGTTCTTC,CASSLGGLAGNEQFF
NA,TRBV5-4,TRBJ1-4,TRBD1,TGTGCCAGCAGCTTGGGTCCAGGGGGCGCCGATGAAAAACTGTTTTTT,CASSLGPGGADEKLFF